Below, 22 T cell receptor beta chains from the same sample are listed, as sequenced in a study of T cells in Graves' hyperthyroidism and ophthalmopathy. TCR beta CDR3 regions were amplified from RNA transcripts. TCR CDR3 regions were first amplified by RT-PCR with HTBI primers. TCRdb redid the calling of the multiplex PCR reads with MiXCR, one entry per CDR3 protein. The sample has approximately 410,000 distinct CDR3 sequences; roughly 15% are singletons. The specimen sequenced was blood. Source of these receptors: a woman aged 18-29 years with Graves' hyperthyroidism.

The sample holds many counts of this clonotype. The CDR3 DNA reads TGTGCCAGCAGTTACCGTGTGGGGGTTGACACTGAAGCTTTCTTT. It specifies CASSYRVGVDTEAFF. J is TRBJ1-1 and V is TRBV6-6, with D maybe TRBD1 (5 bases). The CDR3 is made up of 15 amino acids. CDR1 and CDR2 (germline): MNHNY, SVGAGI (reference sequence). Trimming stripped 2 bases from V and 3 bases from J, with 13 bases between.

A note on this clonotype: The germline gene is not matched at one end of the junction; a read error may be the cause. The chain links TRBV19 to TRBJ1-2; maybe TRBD1 (5 bases). This CDR3 is built from 17 residues. CDR1 is LNHDA, CDR2 SQIVND, per germline (reference sequence). The DNA of the CDR3 is TGTGCCAGTAGTATAGACGCGTTTTCGCAGGGAAGGGATGGCTACGCCTTC. Translating gives CASSIDAFSQGRDGYAF. Supplemented by reference TRBV19 and TRBJ1-2, the full variable domain reads DGGITQSPKYLFRKEGQNVTLSCEQNLNHDAMYWYRQDPGQGLRLIYYSQIVNDFQKGDIAEGYSVSREKKESFPLTVTSAQKNPTAFYLCASSIDAFSQGRDGYAFGSGTRLTVV.

This clonotype was seen many times. The rearrangement uses TRBV11-2 and TRBJ1-2, with D possibly matching TRBD1 (5 bases). Trimming pared 5 bases from V and 8 bases from J, leaving 15 bases between. The CDR3 consists of 13 residues. In germline, CDR1 is SGHAT, CDR2 FQNNGV. Here the CDR3 reads CASSPTRWGGYTF. The CDR3 bases are TGTGCCAGCAGCCCTACCCGTTGGGGGGGCTACACCTTC.

This clonotype was detected ten times or more. This chain uses TRBV6-2 or TRBV6-3 with TRBJ2-1; D is uncertain. V lost 0 bases, J lost 7 bases, and 4 bases lay in between. The CDR3 covers 12 residues. CDR1 and CDR2 (germline): MNHEY, SVGEGT. CDR3 region: CASSYSPNEQFF. The CDR3 DNA sequence: TGTGCCAGCAGTTACTCCCCGAATGAGCAGTTCTTC.

This clonotype was recorded many times. V and J are TRBV7-2 and TRBJ2-7; 8 positions agree with TRBD1. V lost 5 bases and J lost 1; bases outside the gene matches: 7. CDR3 size: 15 residues. Germline CDR1 is SGHTA and CDR2 is FQGNSA. CDR3 DNA: TGTGCCAGCAGCGTCGACAGGGGTGTATCCTACGAGCAGTACTTC. Protein sequence: CASSVDRGVSYEQYF. Complete variable domain (other parts from reference TRBV7-2 and TRBJ2-7): GAGVSQSPSNKVTEKGKDVELRCDPISGHTALYWYRQSLGQGLEFLIYFQGNSAPDKSGLPSDRFSAERTGGSVSTLTIQRTQQEDSAVYLCASSVDRGVSYEQYFGPGTRLTVT.

The V and J genes are TRBV5-1 and TRBJ2-7, with a possible D match to TRBD2 (5 bases). Germline CDR1 and CDR2: SGHRS and YFSETQ. Trimming shortened V by 4 bases and J by 3 bases, and 14 bases separated the two germline ends. The CDR3 contains 14 residues. For the CDR3, the DNA is TGCGCCAGCAGCCCCTTAGGGAGAATCTACGAGCAGTACTTC. It translates to CASSPLGRIYEQYF. The whole variable domain, remainder taken from reference TRBV5-1 and TRBJ2-7, is KAGVTQTPRYLIKTRGQQVTLSCSPISGHRSVSWYQQTPGQGLQFLFEYFSETQRNKGNFPGRFSGRQFSNSRSEMNVSTLELGDSALYLCASSPLGRIYEQYFGPGTRLTVT.

V is TRBV9 and J is TRBJ2-2; TRBD1 is a possible D gene (6 bases). V gave up 3 bases and J gave up 6 bases, with 21 bases separating them. Germline V gene data show CDR1 as SGDLS and CDR2 as YYNGEE. The length of the CDR3 is 17 residues. CDR3 bases: TGTGCCAGCAGCGAGGGCCCAGGGGACGGCCGAGCCGGGGAGCTGTTTTTT. This codes for CASSEGPGDGRAGELFF.

The chain links TRBV4-2 to TRBJ1-6, with 7 bases matching TRBD1. Germline loops: CDR1 LGHNA, CDR2 YNFKEQ. J gave up 7 bases and V 2 bases, and 8 bases lay outside the gene matches. The CDR3 is made up of 16 amino acids. The CDR3 DNA follows: TGTGCCAGCAGCCAACTAGGACAGGTGGAGAATTCACCCCTCCACTTT. Protein sequence: CASSQLGQVENSPLHF.

This clonotype was found many times. The V call is TRBV20-1, the J call TRBJ2-1, with D hard to call. Germline V lookup: CDR1 DFQATT, CDR2 SNEGSKA (reference sequence). This CDR3 has 12 amino acids. The V end was cut by 0 bases, the J end by 5 bases, with 5 bases between. CDR3 sequence (DNA): TGCAGTGCTAGAGATCTCCACAATGAGCAGTTCTTC. This gives the protein CSARDLHNEQFF.

This clonotype was seen repeatedly, ten times or more. J is TRBJ1-1 and V is TRBV5-1, with 7 bases identical to TRBD1. The V and J ends lost 0 bases and 1 base, in that order; junction bases with no gene match: 6. The germline V gene encodes CDR1 SGHRS and CDR2 YFSETQ. This CDR3 is built from 16 residues. The CDR3 nucleotides read TGCGCCAGCAGCTTGGAGACGACAGGGCCGAACACTGAAGCTTTCTTT. It translates to CASSLETTGPNTEAFF.

The chain recombines TRBV28 with TRBJ2-7; 8 bases agree with TRBD2. CDR1 and CDR2 (germline): MDHEN, SYDVKM. This CDR3 is built from 15 residues. The junction had 7 bases not matched to a gene; V was cut back by 6 bases and J by 0 bases. Here the CDR3 reads CASRWIAGNSYEQYF. CDR3 coding DNA: TGTGCCAGCAGGTGGATAGCGGGAAACTCCTACGAGCAGTACTTC.

This clonotype was counted many times. The chain is built from TRBV7-9 and TRBJ2-7, with 8 bases lining up with TRBD2. This CDR3 has 14 residues. Germline CDR1 is SEHNR and CDR2 is FQNEAQ (reference sequence). Trimming at V came to 2 bases and at J to 5 bases, leaving 5 bases not matched to a gene. CDR3 in DNA: TGTGCCAGCAGCTTACAAGCGGGAGAGAACGAGCAGTACTTC. It yields the protein CASSLQAGENEQYF.

This clonotype appeared many times. This chain links TRBV6-1 with TRBJ1-2; D is perhaps TRBD1 (6 bases). Germline CDR1 is MNHNS and CDR2 is SASEGT. V was pared by 5 bases and J by 7 bases, with 14 bases between. CDR3 length: 13 residues. CDR3 region: CASSNLQGSGYTF. The CDR3 coding sequence is TGTGCCAGCAGTAACTTACAGGGTTCTGGCTACACCTTC.

This clonotype has at least ten counts. The chain recombines TRBV20-1 with TRBJ2-1, with 10 bases fitting TRBD2. Germline trimming cut 3 bases from V and 5 bases from J; bases unmatched to any gene: 7. The CDR3 spans 15 residues. Germline V gene lookup returns CDR1 DFQATT and CDR2 SNEGSKA (reference sequence). This chain's CDR3 is CSARLPSGSDNEQFF. As DNA, the CDR3 is TGCAGTGCTAGGCTCCCTAGCGGGAGTGACAATGAGCAGTTCTTC.

The sample holds a few counts of this clonotype. The chain carries TRBV28 and TRBJ1-2; D unresolved. This CDR3 is built from 13 residues. CDR1 is MDHEN and CDR2 is SYDVKM in the germline V gene. The ends were cut back, 5 bases at V and 8 bases at J, with 15 bases in the middle. As DNA, the CDR3 is TGTGCCAGCAGTCCCCCAACAGTAGTCGGCTACACCTTC. Encoded protein: CASSPPTVVGYTF.

This clonotype was seen only a few times. The chain has TRBV28 and TRBJ2-4; 7 positions agree with TRBD2. CDR1 is MDHEN and CDR2 is SYDVKM in the germline V gene. Trimming cost V 5 bases and J 10 bases; bases outside gene matches: 14. The CDR3 has 15 residues. Here the CDR3 reads CASSTRFGTTGIQYF. The CDR3 bases are TGTGCCAGCAGTACGCGGTTTGGGACTACCGGAATTCAGTACTTC.

This chain links TRBV10-2 with TRBJ1-1, with D unresolved. Between the trimmed V and J ends, which lost 2 bases and 2 bases, there was a span of 6 bases. The CDR3 consists of 13 residues. Germline assignment: CDR1 WSHSY and CDR2 SAAADI. Here the CDR3 DNA reads TGCGCCAGCAGTGAGGACACTAACACTGAAGCTTTCTTT. This sequence encodes CASSEDTNTEAFF.

V is TRBV6-1 and J is TRBJ1-5; no definite D call. Germline V CDR1 and CDR2: MNHNS, SASEGT. Trimming took off 8 bases at V and 7 bases at J, with 15 bases between the two ends. The CDR3 extends over 13 amino acids. The CDR3 DNA reads TGTGCCAGCGGGTGGGAGGGTCGACAGCCCCAGCATTTT. Translating it yields CASGWEGRQPQHF.

In the case of this clonotype: Germline and junction disagree at one end, which may indicate a read error. The chain joins TRBV7-8 to TRBJ1-6; D gene uncertain. Germline CDR1 SGHVS, CDR2 FQNEAQ. CDR3 size: 12 residues. CDR3 region: CASSLADSPLHF. The CDR3 DNA follows: TGTGCCAGCAGCCTAGCGGATTCACCCCTCCACTTT.

About this clonotype itself: A much larger clone differs from this one at a single base, so this may be a read error. The V and J genes are TRBV28 and TRBJ2-2; D uncertain. Per the germline V gene, CDR1 is MDHEN and CDR2 is SYDVKM. This CDR3 has 16 residues. In nucleotides, the CDR3 is TGTGCCAACAGTTTATCTGGCCGAGAAGATGCCGGGGAGCTGTTTTTT. Amino acids: CANSLSGREDAGELFF.

This clonotype was detected ten times or more. The chain has TRBV10-1 and TRBJ1-1, with TRBD1 matching 10 bases. Germline assignment: CDR1 WNHNN and CDR2 SYGVQD (reference sequence). The CDR3 runs 15 residues. V trimming: 6 bases; J trimming: 4 bases; junction bases outside the gene matches: 8. The DNA of the CDR3 is TGCGCCAGCAGCCGGACAGGGGGAAAAGGCACTGAAGCTTTCTTT. This translates into CASSRTGGKGTEAFF.

Only a few counts were recorded for this clonotype. A single base separates this from a much larger clone, so it may be a read error. V gene TRBV7-9 combines with J gene TRBJ2-1; 8 bases map to TRBD2. The V gene end was trimmed by 4 bases and the J gene end by 8 bases; junction bases not matched to a gene: 10. This CDR3 has 15 residues. Per germline, CDR1 SEHNR and CDR2 FQNEAQ (reference sequence). CDR3 amino acids: CASSSTSGLDDEQFF. DNA for the CDR3: TGTGCCAGCAGCTCAACTAGCGGTTTGGATGATGAGCAGTTCTTC.